This T cell receptor (beta chain) was observed in a study of CD8 T cells in ankylosing spondylitis. Findings and caveats of the study: A motif in TCR beta, a set of 8 or 9 highly homologous variants, appeared characteristic of ankylosing spondylitis blood.

TCRdb recomputed calls from the 5' RACE reads with MiXCR, one row per CDR3 protein. The sample yields about 360,000 distinct CDR3 sequences, under 15% seen once. Points on this clonotype: The antigen remains unidentified.

The ends were cut back, 3 bases at V and 5 bases at J, with 16 bases in the middle. This CDR3 spans 15 amino acids. What was sequenced was blood, either unsorted or a sorted T cell fraction (not recorded which). The chain links TRBV12-3 or TRBV12-4 to TRBJ2-5; D is perhaps TRBD1 (6 bases). The source is a male donor with ankylosing spondylitis or in good health (not recorded which). CDR3 nucleotide sequence: TGTGCCAGCAGTTTCAGAGGAGGAAGGGGGGAGACCCAGTACTTC. It encodes CASSFRGGRGETQYF.